The 6 T cell receptor beta chains below were found in one sample sequenced in a study of blood T cells in healthy people across ages. Then a second PCR, running roughly 7 to 12 cycles, was carried out with a sample-barcoded 5' primer and a J-beta primer mix. TCRdb re-called the 5' RACE reads with MiXCR, one entry per CDR3 protein. The repertoire holds 750,000 to 950,000 distinct CDR3 sequences, with about 26% as singletons. The sample also formed part of further work on T cells of mothers and their children.

Input material: blood. The receptors were gathered from a boy aged 5 to 17 in good health.

Comments on this clonotype: One junction end disagrees with the germline gene, perhaps due to a read error. The chain's CDR3 is CSVEGSGDVF. In nucleotides, the CDR3 is TGCAGCGTTGAAGGGAGCGGGGACGTCTTC. This sequence joins TRBV29-1 and TRBJ2-1; 7 bases are a match to TRBD2. The germline V gene encodes CDR1 SQVTM and CDR2 ANQGSEA. This CDR3 has 10 amino acids.

The V and J genes are TRBV18 and TRBJ2-2; D unclear. V was clipped by 0 bases and J by 7 bases, with 12 bases between them. The CDR3 covers 15 residues. CDR1 and CDR2 (germline): KGHSH, LQKENI. The CDR3 here is CASSPPALTDGELFF. In nucleotides, the CDR3 is TGTGCCAGCTCACCACCGGCACTAACTGACGGGGAGCTGTTTTTT.

This clonotype was counted between two and nine times. This chain connects TRBV7-9 to TRBJ2-6; D uncertain. V gave up 2 bases and J gave up 2 bases, with 13 bases separating them. This CDR3 has 17 amino acids. Germline V lookup: CDR1 SEHNR, CDR2 FQNEAQ (reference sequence). The CDR3 coding sequence is TGTGCCAGCAGCTTATGGTTGCCAACGACTGGGGCCAACGTCCTGACTTTC. Translation: CASSLWLPTTGANVLTF. The full variable domain, in which reference TRBV7-9 and TRBJ2-6 provide the parts outside the CDR3, is DTGVSQNPRHKITKRGQNVTFRCDPISEHNRLYWYRQTLGQGPEFLTYFQNEAQLEKSRLLSDRFSAERPKGSFSTLEIQRTEQGDSAMYLCASSLWLPTTGANVLTFGAGSRLTVL.

This clonotype came up a few times. This sequence joins TRBV6-1 and TRBJ2-7; 14 nucleotides match TRBD2. The junction had 4 bases not matched to a gene; V was cut back by 6 bases and J by 3 bases. Germline V gene sequence: CDR1 MNHNS, CDR2 SASEGT. CDR3 length: 15 residues. The CDR3 reads CASSEGTSGGYEQYF. In nucleotides, the CDR3 is TGTGCCAGCAGCGAGGGGACTAGCGGGGGCTACGAGCAGTACTTC.

The chain is built from TRBV6-5 and TRBJ2-1; D is perhaps TRBD2 (6 bases). The CDR3 extends over 19 amino acids. The germline CDR1 and CDR2 sequences are MNHEY and SVGAGI. With 2 bases removed from V and 5 bases from J, the gap between germline ends came to 25 bases. CDR3 region: CASSYLLHGTPRADNEQFF. Here the CDR3 DNA reads TGTGCCAGCAGTTACCTACTACATGGGACTCCCAGAGCAGACAATGAGCAGTTCTTC.

V and J are TRBV5-4 and TRBJ2-5; tentative D call: TRBD1 (6 bases). The CDR3 contains 13 residues. V lost 3 bases, J lost 6 bases, and 12 bases lay in between. Germline CDR1 reads SGHNT; CDR2 reads YYREEE (reference sequence). In nucleotides, the CDR3 is TGTGCCAGCAGCTGGGATGGGGGCCAGACCCAGTACTTC. Protein: CASSWDGGQTQYF.